This TCR delta chain is from a study of human gamma delta and Vdelta1 T cells listed by TCRdb under 2018. Regarding the complete study: The study investigated Delta One T cells, Vd1+ gamma-delta T cells, as cytotoxic effectors against acute myeloid leukemia.

The receptor library was made with PCR. The sequencer listed for this sample is Illumina MiSeq. TCRdb reran clone calling on the public reads with CATT; rows sharing one DNA sequence were then combined. The sample table shows a few thousand delta-chain clones, and roughly 25% are seen once. Approximately 68% of the sample lies in the top ten. Reading from cysteine to phenylalanine, the CDR3 counts 19 amino acids. The retained sequence is limited to the CDR3, 57 bases, with the frame set at the first base. V and J lose 0 bases and 2 bases, and a span of 22 bases separates them. CDR1 and CDR2 are read off the germline V gene as TSWWSYY and QGS. Regarding this clone: It has no known antigen specificity. Per-nucleotide qualities are absent, and no much larger clonotype sits a single base away. This sample includes further DNA sequences coding for the same CDR3.

This TCR was sampled from a human donor in good health. Source material: naive CD27+ Vdelta1 gamma-delta T cells from blood. The V and J segments used are TRDV1 and TRDJ1; TRDD3 is a possible D gene, resting on 6 matching bases. DNA sequence: TGTGCTCTTGGGGAACTCAGAGCCCTACAACCTACTGGGACCGATAAACTCATCTTT. Its translation reads: CALGELRALQPTGTDKLIF.